A single sample is the source of the 2 T cell receptor beta chains below, sequenced in a study of metastatic and nonmetastatic thyroid tumors. The entire patient cohort was treatment-naive prior to thyroid surgery. TCRdb reassembled clones from the PCR reads with MiXCR. The sample contains around 16,000 clones, roughly 34% of which appear only once. Material: tumor tissue. Receptors were obtained from a male donor with papillary thyroid cancer or a benign thyroid nodule (not recorded which). Some clones in this sample may be carry-over from other donors' samples.

This sequence joins TRBV4-2 and TRBJ1-4; TRBD1 might be the D (5 bases). The germline V and J ends were trimmed by 0 bases and 7 bases, with 12 bases remaining between them. Germline V lookup: CDR1 LGHNA, CDR2 YNFKEQ. The length of the CDR3 is 15 residues. The CDR3 coding sequence is TGTGCCAGCAGCCAAGATCTGTCAGGGCGTGAAAAACTGTTTTTT. It codes for CASSQDLSGREKLFF.

This clone was found many times. The V call is TRBV12-3 or TRBV12-4, the J call TRBJ2-5, with 7 bases lining up with TRBD1. Trimming at V came to 4 bases and at J to 5 bases, leaving 10 bases not matched to a gene. The CDR3 totals 15 residues. The CDR3, as DNA: TGTGCCAGCAGTTGGGGACAGAGATTTGGGGAGACCCAGTACTTC. As protein: CASSWGQRFGETQYF.